A single T cell receptor beta chain is shown here with its context. This clonotype was found a few times. What this receptor recognizes is not known. One base away there is no much larger clone; base qualities are not given. This specimen belongs to a study of blood T cells in healthy people across ages (dated by TCRdb to about 2015). Concerning the study at large: Template switching captured roughly one uniquely barcoded TCR beta cDNA molecule per two T cells in model experiments. Two additional independent replicas of 1 million unique cDNA reads from the same blood draw were analyzed for two donors (one aged 18 to 30 and one aged 80 or older). Donors were grouped into four age groups: young (average approximately 15 years), middle-aged (less than 40), aged (around 56) and long-lived (82). The study measured age-related changes in TCR beta repertoire diversity using deep sequencing normalized with unique cDNA molecular identifiers. General study outcomes and caveats: As age increased, observed TCR beta diversity per million T cells dropped in a roughly linear way, and a significant reduction was already evident by age 40. Estimates of total diversity based on one million sequenced T cells were regarded as lower bounds and as underestimates. The long-lived group showed more naive CD4+ T cells, fewer expanded clones and increased TCR diversity than the aged group, suggesting age selection. Because profiling used bulk unsorted PBMCs, naive and antigen-experienced compartments could not be compared conclusively. A strong correlation was found between observed TCR beta diversity and the percentage of naive T cells measured by flow cytometry. Donor CMV infection status was unknown, potentially confounding age-related changes in expanded clonotypes.

Library preparation used 5' RACE. Sequencing was carried out with an Illumina HiSeq 2500. A second roughly 6 to 12 cycle PCR used a sample-barcoded 5' primer and a J-beta primer mix. A unique molecular identifier was introduced onto each TCR beta cDNA molecule by a template-switch 5' adaptor carrying 12 random nucleotides. Each sample yielded at least 2.5 million CDR3-containing paired-end reads. First-strand cDNA was synthesized from all RNA with the Mint cDNA synthesis kit, primed by a TRBC-specific oligonucleotide. Following uracil-DNA glycosylase treatment, a first 18-cycle PCR with universal primers M1SS and BC2_uni_R was performed on all cDNA. The authors' analysis ran thus. Each sample was normalized by randomly selecting 1 million high-quality reads, each carrying a distinct molecular identifier. Instead of being binned into consensus sequences, reads with shared molecular identifiers were discarded. MiTCR, run with a Q25 quality threshold and the strictest error-elimination algorithm, handled CDR3 identification, clonotype clustering and error correction. A nonparametric unseen species model using Euler transformation provided a lower-bound estimate of total TCR beta diversity. Using fastp at Q25 and MiXCR, TCRdb reprocessed the public reads and kept productive beta chains. When rows share a CDR3 protein, they turn into one entry using the most common DNA and genes. TCRdb, not the original authors, processed these V and J calls. This sample holds around 1,000,000 distinct CDR3 sequences; approximately 25% were observed only once. The ten largest clones capture around 0.7% of the sample.

Systemically healthy Caucasian individuals from Russia, 35 to 50 in total and aged about 6 to 100 years, were included as donors. Each donor gave about 9.8 milliliters of peripheral blood, drawn into EDTA-treated Vacutainer tubes. Ficoll-Paque density-gradient centrifugation was used to isolate PBMCs, with at least 7 million obtained per sample. Trizol reagent was used to extract total RNA from PBMCs, with at least 6 micrograms per sample. The percentages of naive CD45RAhigh/CD27high T cells were determined by flow cytometry on a PBMC aliquot from every donor. The CDR3 runs 13 amino acids, cysteine and phenylalanine included. The CDR3 DNA has 39 bases and is translated from base 1. The junction shows trimming of 7 bases on V and 8 bases on J, and the gene matches do not reach 9 bases of it. CDR1 and CDR2, looked up from the germline V gene, are ENHRY and SYGVKD. The sample was also reused in another study, on T cells of mothers and their children. The second source states: Nine systemically healthy Caucasian individuals served as donors, namely three mothers together with their six children. cDNA synthesis used all of the extracted RNA, with around 1.6 ug of RNA in each 15 ul reaction. In the second PCR, sample barcodes and 2-4 random nucleotides were introduced via the M1S primer. Over 8.5 million TCR beta CDR3 reads came from each mother, compared with 2.5 million to 3.5 million reads from each child. TCR recombination output is similarly shaped by thymic selection in related and unrelated pairs, with a minor effect exerted by inherited differences. Related mother-child pairs always showed normalized repertoire overlap that was slightly higher than in unrelated mother-child pairs, though the difference was never significant. Persistent microchimeric T cell clones were not detected, at a sensitivity of approximately 100 clones per million clonotypes. To look for features that set related mother-child pairs apart from unrelated individuals, the researchers ran deep NGS to compare the TCR beta repertoires of mothers and children. Mothers averaged about 37 +/- 4 years of age and children averaged around 10 +/- 4 years. Libraries were sequenced on Illumina HiSeq 2000 with 100+100 nt paired-end reads after adapter ligation with NEBNext reagents. To prevent cross-contamination, the mother and child libraries were prepared one month apart and sequenced in separate runs. For each donor, between about 500,000 and 2,000,000 distinct TCR beta clonotypes were identified. Naive TCR beta clonotypes were estimated from low-frequency clonotypes matched to each donor's FACS-determined naive share, without sorting.

Sequenced material: blood. The V and J segments used are TRBV10-3 and TRBJ2-3; 7 bases in the junction line up with TRBD1. The clonotype was recovered from a girl aged 2 to 10 in good health. The nucleotide sequence is given as TGTGCCATCATCGACAGGGATGGGGGTACGCAGTATTTT. Translated, it reads CAIIDRDGGTQYF.